This TCR beta chain comes out of a study of identical twins. Each donor (without exception) was a healthy Caucasian. Broader study findings: The study found excess low generation probability among twin-shared out-of-frame alpha sequences.

About this clonotype itself: The antigen remains undetermined.

Germline V gene sequence: CDR1 SQVTM, CDR2 ANQGSEA. V trimming: 3 bases; J trimming: 4 bases; junction bases outside the gene matches: 2. The length of the CDR3 is 13 residues. TCRdb called the 5' RACE reads again in MiXCR, with one record for every CDR3 protein. The table has 1.5 million to 2 million distinct CDR3 sequences, 32% seen once. Specimen: cord blood. The rearrangement uses TRBV29-1 and TRBJ2-2, with TRBD2 matching 7 bases. The clonotype comes from a newborn girl in good health. The CDR3 spells CSVDSSGTGELFF. The CDR3 region has the DNA TGCAGCGTTGACTCTAGCGGCACCGGGGAGCTGTTTTTT.